This T cell receptor beta chain appears in the sequencing data of a study of OX40 agonist ivuxolimab in advanced cancers. Using immunoSEQ multiplex PCR, the repertoire was profiled, and TCRdb retains in-frame clones only, with some absent. The table has 92,000 or so clones, about 87% seen once. The CDR3 spans 15 residues. CDR1 is MNHNY and CDR2 is SVGAGI in the germline V gene (reference sequence). V was shortened by 5 bases and J by 6 bases, with 17 bases between the two germline ends. The chain has TRBV6-6 and TRBJ2-1, with D perhaps matching TRBD2 (7 bases). This receptor was taken from an adult with an advanced solid tumor such as melanoma, head and neck, liver or kidney cancer. The specimen was CD4+ or CD8+ T cells sorted from blood, collected in a trial of the OX40 agonist ivuxolimab. The CDR3 region is CASSPQGGGPNEQFF. Here the CDR3 DNA reads TGTGCCAGCAGTCCCCAAGGGGGAGGGCCCAATGAGCAGTTCTTC.